The 20 T cell receptor beta chains below were found in one sample sequenced in a study of T cell responses to AZD1222 COVID-19 vaccine. TCRdb's table, derived via immunoSEQ multiplex PCR, lists solely in-frame clones and lacks some. The sample lists 170,000 or so clones, 85% to 95% occurring once. Sequencing was performed on peripheral blood, taken 28 days after the second dose of the MenACWY control vaccine. These receptors were collected from an adult who received the MenACWY meningococcal vaccine as a control.

The CDR3: CASSATDQGLQGYTF. The CDR3 nucleotides read TGTGCCAGCAGCGCTACAGACCAGGGCCTGCAAGGCTACACCTTC. The chain is built from TRBV9 and TRBJ1-2; tentative D call: TRBD1 (5 bases). This CDR3 has 15 residues. Trimming cost V 3 bases and J 8 bases, with 20 bases left between them. Germline CDR1 SGDLS, CDR2 YYNGEE.

The CDR3 sequence is CAWSVGANSGNTIYF. DNA of the CDR3: TGTGCCTGGAGTGTAGGGGCAAACTCTGGAAACACCATATATTTT. The chain combines TRBV30 with TRBJ1-3; a weak D match, TRBD1 (5 bases). Germline CDR1 and CDR2: GTSNPN and SVGIG (reference sequence). The germline V and J ends were trimmed by 0 bases and 0 bases, with 9 bases remaining between them. The CDR3 has 15 amino acids.

A single count supports this clone. The V and J genes are TRBV19 and TRBJ2-6; D uncertain. CDR3 length equals 15 residues. The germline V gene has CDR1 LNHDA and CDR2 SQIVND (reference sequence). Trimming left V 1 base short and J 0 bases short, with 4 bases between. The DNA of the CDR3 is TGTGCCAGTAGTATAGGGTACTCTGGGGCCAACGTCCTGACTTTC. It encodes CASSIGYSGANVLTF.

This clone was recorded only once. This chain connects TRBV5-6 to TRBJ1-2; 7 nucleotides match TRBD1. Germline V gene sequence: CDR1 SGHDT, CDR2 YYEEEE. The J segment lost 3 bases and the V segment lost 4 bases, leaving 3 bases of the junction unmatched. The CDR3 is made up of 13 amino acids. The CDR3 spells CASSLDRDYGYTF. Here the CDR3 DNA reads TGTGCCAGCAGCCTAGACAGGGACTATGGCTACACCTTC.

This chain joins TRBV30 and TRBJ2-7; tentatively, D is TRBD2 (6 bases). CDR3 length: 12 residues. CDR1 and CDR2 from the germline V gene are GTSNPN and SVGIG (reference sequence). Trimming shortened V by 1 base and J by 4 bases, and 8 bases separated the two germline ends. In nucleotides, the CDR3 is TGTGCCTGGAGTGGGCGGGGATACGAGCAGTACTTC. Its translation: CAWSGRGYEQYF.

This chain links TRBV18 with TRBJ2-7; 11 bases are a match to TRBD1. Germline values: CDR1 KGHSH, CDR2 LQKENI. V lost 5 bases to trimming and J lost 5 bases; unmatched junction nucleotides: 5. The CDR3 loop spans 14 amino acids. CDR3 in DNA: TGTGCCAGCTCAATGGACAGGGGGCGGGACGAGCAGTACTTC. Protein sequence: CASSMDRGRDEQYF.

This clone was recorded once. The chain has TRBV28 and TRBJ2-1; D not resolved. Trimming pared 6 bases from V and 3 bases from J, leaving 15 bases between. The CDR3 contains 15 residues. Germline V gene sequence: CDR1 MDHEN, CDR2 SYDVKM. CDR3 in amino acids: CASSSPEKVYNEQFF. In nucleotides, the CDR3 is TGTGCCAGCAGCTCCCCGGAGAAGGTCTACAATGAGCAGTTCTTC.

This chain connects TRBV7-2 to TRBJ1-2; D unclear. Trimming cost V 7 bases and J 2 bases, with 14 bases left between them. The V gene's germline CDR1 is SGHTA and CDR2 FQGNSA. The CDR3 runs 14 residues. The CDR3 DNA is TGTGCCAGCAACAACCGTTTCGGAAACTATGGCTACACCTTC. Translation gives CASNNRFGNYGYTF.

V is TRBV12-5 and J is TRBJ2-2; D tentatively reads TRBD1 or TRBD2 (6 bases each). Germline V CDR1 and CDR2: LGHNT, FRNRAP. The CDR3 length is 16 residues. The V end was cut by 7 bases, the J end by 4 bases, with 19 bases between. The CDR3 nucleotides are TGTGCTAGTGCCCGATACGGGGGCCTGGCCACCGGGGAGCTGTTTTTT. Translating gives CASARYGGLATGELFF.

The V gene is TRBV5-5, the J gene TRBJ1-3; the match to TRBD1 covers 9 bases. V shed 0 bases, J shed 6 bases, and the junction held 4 bases outside the gene matches. This CDR3 is built from 15 residues. CDR1 is SGHKS, CDR2 YYEKEE, per germline (reference sequence). Here the CDR3 DNA reads TGTGCCAGCAGCTTGGTCCGGACAGGGGCAAACACCATATATTTT. It codes for CASSLVRTGANTIYF.

The chain carries TRBV18 and TRBJ1-1, with 9 bases that match TRBD1. V was pared by 0 bases and J by 4 bases, with 6 bases of the junction left unmatched. Germline V CDR1 and CDR2: KGHSH, LQKENI. CDR3 length: 16 amino acids. The CDR3 DNA follows: TGTGCCAGCTCACCACCGCGGGACAGGGTGGGCACTGAAGCTTTCTTT. Translated, it gives CASSPPRDRVGTEAFF.

This clone was counted a single time. Other DNA sequences in the sample encode the same CDR3. The rearrangement uses TRBV5-4 and TRBJ1-6; D possibly corresponds to TRBD1 (6 bases). The V gene lost 4 bases and the J gene lost 4 bases, with 12 bases spanning the gap. There are 15 residues in the CDR3. Germline CDR1 SGHNT, CDR2 YYREEE (reference sequence). In DNA, the CDR3 is TGTGCCAGCAGCCCAGGACAGTCGTATAATTCACCCCTCCACTTT. Its translation is CASSPGQSYNSPLHF.

The V call is TRBV11-3, the J call TRBJ2-2, with D possibly being TRBD1 or TRBD2 (5 bases each). The CDR3 loop spans 15 amino acids. Trimming cost V 6 bases and J 2 bases, with 13 bases left between them. In germline, CDR1 is SGHNT, CDR2 YENEEA. CDR3 DNA: TGTGCCAGCAGTCGTTCCGGGGCCAACACCGGGGAGCTGTTTTTT. Translation: CASSRSGANTGELFF.

The genes are TRBV16 and TRBJ1-5; 8 bases fit TRBD1. CDR1 is KGHSY and CDR2 is FQNENV in the germline V gene. The V segment lost 2 bases and the J segment 6 bases; nucleotides outside the gene matches: 9. The CDR3 has 16 amino acids. The CDR3 sequence is CASSQVSTGGRQPQHF. In DNA form, the CDR3 reads TGTGCCAGCAGCCAAGTATCAACAGGGGGTCGTCAGCCCCAGCATTTT. The entire variable domain, with the rest obtained from reference TRBV16 and TRBJ1-5, is as follows: GEEVAQTPKHLVRGEGQKAKLYCAPIKGHSYVFWYQQVLKNEFKFLISFQNENVFDETGMPKERFSAKCLPNSPCSLEIQATKLEDSAVYFCASSQVSTGGRQPQHFGDGTRLSIL.

V is TRBV11-2 and J is TRBJ2-7; possible D gene TRBD1, 6 bases. The V end was cut by 5 bases, the J end by 6 bases, with 26 bases between. The CDR3 runs 17 residues. Germline loops: CDR1 SGHAT, CDR2 FQNNGV. CDR3 DNA: TGTGCCAGCAGCGCAGAGAGACGAGCTCAGGGGATCGTCGAGCAGTACTTC. Translating it yields CASSAERRAQGIVEQYF.

The chain carries TRBV7-9 and TRBJ1-2; possible D gene TRBD1, 5 bases. CDR1 and CDR2 (germline): SEHNR, FQNEAQ (reference sequence). Trimming pared 2 bases from V and 13 bases from J, leaving 11 bases between. The CDR3 has 11 residues. CDR3 nucleotide sequence: TGTGCCAGCAGCTTATACGACAGCTGCACCTTC. Protein: CASSLYDSCTF.

A remark on this clone: The junction does not match germline at one end; this may be a read error. The V gene is TRBV2, the J gene TRBJ1-6, with D possibly being TRBD1 (5 bases). The V gene's germline CDR1 is SNHLY and CDR2 FYNNEI. This CDR3 spans 14 amino acids. Written as DNA, the CDR3 is TGTGCCAGCAGTGTGGGGCAGGGTAATCCACCCCTCCACTTT. It translates to CASSVGQGNPPLHF.

The gene calls are TRBV5-1 and TRBJ2-7; 10 bases are a match to TRBD2. With 5 bases clipped from V and 7 bases from J, the junction kept 6 bases outside the gene matches. Per germline, CDR1 SGHRS and CDR2 YFSETQ. CDR3 length equals 13 residues. The CDR3 nucleotides are TGCGCCAGCAGAATCGGACTAGCGGAAGAGCAGTACTTC. Translated: CASRIGLAEEQYF.

The J gene is TRBJ1-5, the V gene TRBV7-2, with D unclear. CDR1 and CDR2 (germline): SGHTA, FQGNSA. V lost 1 base, J lost 1 base, and 5 bases lay in between. This CDR3 spans 14 amino acids. In DNA form, the CDR3 reads TGTGCCAGCAGCTTAGAGGCAAGCAATCAGCCCCAGCATTTT. Its protein product is CASSLEASNQPQHF.

The gene calls are TRBV6-5 and TRBJ2-3; tentatively, D is TRBD2 (5 bases). The CDR3 has 13 residues. Trimming left V 2 bases short and J 6 bases short, with 9 bases between. Per the germline V gene, CDR1 is MNHEY and CDR2 is SVGAGI. The CDR3 DNA is TGTGCCAGCAGTTACGACGGGGTCGATACGCAGTATTTT. Translating it yields CASSYDGVDTQYF.